This T cell receptor (beta chain) derives from a study of cytomegalovirus exposure and HLA in healthy donors. It was with 60 Vbeta and 13 Jbeta primers that the PCR ran. TCRdb's table, derived via immunoSEQ multiplex PCR, lists solely in-frame clones and lacks some. The table has around 94,000 clones, about 72% seen once. The CDR3 length is 14 residues. V gave up 5 bases and J gave up 8 bases; unmatched junction bases: 7. CDR1 and CDR2 from the germline V gene are SGHNT and YENEEA. Sequencing input: PBMCs. The receptor was derived from a woman aged 55 to 70 in good health and CMV-seropositive. The chain carries TRBV11-3 and TRBJ1-3; 9 positions agree with TRBD1. The chain's CDR3 is CASSLGQGRDTIYF. The CDR3 DNA is TGTGCCAGCAGCCTCGGACAGGGGCGGGACACCATATATTTT.